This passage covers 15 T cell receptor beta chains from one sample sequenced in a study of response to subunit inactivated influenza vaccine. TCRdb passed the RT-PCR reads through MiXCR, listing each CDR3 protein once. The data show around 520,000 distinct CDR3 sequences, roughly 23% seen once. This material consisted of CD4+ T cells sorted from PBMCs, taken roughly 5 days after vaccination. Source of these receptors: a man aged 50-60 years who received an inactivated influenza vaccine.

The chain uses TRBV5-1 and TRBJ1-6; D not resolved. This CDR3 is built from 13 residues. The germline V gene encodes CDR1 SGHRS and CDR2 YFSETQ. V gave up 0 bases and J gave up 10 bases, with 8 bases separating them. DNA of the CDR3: TGCGCCAGCAGCTTGGCGGAGGAATCACCCCTCCACTTT. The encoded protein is CASSLAEESPLHF.

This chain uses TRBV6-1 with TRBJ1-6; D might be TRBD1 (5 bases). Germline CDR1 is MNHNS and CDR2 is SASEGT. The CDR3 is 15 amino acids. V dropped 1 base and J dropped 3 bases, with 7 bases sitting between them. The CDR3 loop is CASSEGDSYNSPLHF. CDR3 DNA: TGTGCCAGCAGTGAAGGAGACAGCTATAATTCACCCCTCCACTTT.

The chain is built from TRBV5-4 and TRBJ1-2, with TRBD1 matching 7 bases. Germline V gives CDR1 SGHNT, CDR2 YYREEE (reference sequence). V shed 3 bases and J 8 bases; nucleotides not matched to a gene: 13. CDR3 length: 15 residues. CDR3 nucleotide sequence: TGTGCCAGCAGCTGGGATCTACAGGGGACGTACGGCTACACCTTC. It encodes CASSWDLQGTYGYTF. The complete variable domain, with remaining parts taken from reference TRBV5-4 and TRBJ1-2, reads ETGVTQSPTHLIKTRGQQVTLRCSSQSGHNTVSWYQQALGQGPQFIFQYYREEENGRGNFPPRFSGLQFPNYSSELNVNALELDDSALYLCASSWDLQGTYGYTFGSGTRLTVV.

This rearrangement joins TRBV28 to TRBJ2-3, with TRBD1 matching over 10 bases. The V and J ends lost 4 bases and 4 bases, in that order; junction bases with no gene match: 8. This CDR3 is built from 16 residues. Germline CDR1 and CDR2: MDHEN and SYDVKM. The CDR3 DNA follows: TGTGCCAGCAGTTCGTCCGGGACAGGGGTTGCAGATACGCAGTATTTT. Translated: CASSSSGTGVADTQYF. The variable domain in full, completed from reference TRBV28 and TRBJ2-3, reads DVKVTQSSRYLVKRTGEKVFLECVQDMDHENMFWYRQDPGLGLRLIYFSYDVKMKEKGDIPEGYSVSREKKERFSLILESASTNQTSMYLCASSSSGTGVADTQYFGPGTRLTVL.

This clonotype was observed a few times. The chain's CDR3 is CASGSRGHTGELFF. In nucleotides, the CDR3 is TGTGCCAGCGGGTCCAGGGGGCACACCGGGGAGCTGTTTTTT. V is TRBV12-3 or TRBV12-4 and J is TRBJ2-2, with TRBD1 identical over 8 bases. This CDR3 is 14 amino acids long. V lost 8 bases and J lost 3; bases outside the gene matches: 5.

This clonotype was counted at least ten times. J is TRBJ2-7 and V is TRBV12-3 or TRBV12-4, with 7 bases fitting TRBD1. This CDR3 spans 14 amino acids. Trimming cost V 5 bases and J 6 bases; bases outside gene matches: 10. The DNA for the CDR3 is TGTGCCAGCAGTCTATCTCGACAGGGTGGCGAGCAGTACTTC. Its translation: CASSLSRQGGEQYF.

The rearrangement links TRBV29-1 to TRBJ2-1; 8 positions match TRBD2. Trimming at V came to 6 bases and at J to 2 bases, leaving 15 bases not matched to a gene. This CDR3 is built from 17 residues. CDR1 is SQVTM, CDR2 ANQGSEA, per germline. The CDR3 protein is CSVTSWTSYYAYNEQFF. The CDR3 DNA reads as TGCAGCGTGACCTCGTGGACTAGCTATTATGCCTACAATGAGCAGTTCTTC.

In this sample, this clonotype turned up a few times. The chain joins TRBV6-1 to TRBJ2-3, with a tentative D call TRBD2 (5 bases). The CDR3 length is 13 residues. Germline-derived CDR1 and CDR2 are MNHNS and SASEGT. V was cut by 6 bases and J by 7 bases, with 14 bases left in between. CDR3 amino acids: CASSRTGGYTQYF. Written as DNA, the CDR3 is TGTGCCAGCAGCCGGACCGGCGGGTATACGCAGTATTTT.

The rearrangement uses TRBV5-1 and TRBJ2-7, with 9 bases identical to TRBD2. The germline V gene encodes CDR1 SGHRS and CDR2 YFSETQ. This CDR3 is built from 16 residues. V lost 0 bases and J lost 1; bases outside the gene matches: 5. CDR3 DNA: TGCGCCAGCAGCTTGGTGCCAGCGGGGGGATCCTACGAGCAGTACTTC. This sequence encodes CASSLVPAGGSYEQYF.

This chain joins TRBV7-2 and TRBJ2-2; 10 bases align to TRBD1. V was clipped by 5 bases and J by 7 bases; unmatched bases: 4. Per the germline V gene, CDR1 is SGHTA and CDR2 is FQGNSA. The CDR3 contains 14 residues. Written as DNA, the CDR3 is TGTGCCAGCAGCCGGGACAGGGGTGTCGGGGAGCTGTTTTTT. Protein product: CASSRDRGVGELFF. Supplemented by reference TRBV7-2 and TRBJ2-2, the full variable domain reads GAGVSQSPSNKVTEKGKDVELRCDPISGHTALYWYRQSLGQGLEFLIYFQGNSAPDKSGLPSDRFSAERTGGSVSTLTIQRTQQEDSAVYLCASSRDRGVGELFFGEGSRLTVL.

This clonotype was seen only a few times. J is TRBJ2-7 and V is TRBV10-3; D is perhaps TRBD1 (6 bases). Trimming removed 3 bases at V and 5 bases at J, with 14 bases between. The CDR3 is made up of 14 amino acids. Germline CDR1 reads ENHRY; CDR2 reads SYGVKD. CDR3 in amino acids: CAISEQGPGDEQYF. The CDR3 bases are TGTGCCATCAGTGAACAGGGTCCCGGTGACGAGCAGTACTTC.

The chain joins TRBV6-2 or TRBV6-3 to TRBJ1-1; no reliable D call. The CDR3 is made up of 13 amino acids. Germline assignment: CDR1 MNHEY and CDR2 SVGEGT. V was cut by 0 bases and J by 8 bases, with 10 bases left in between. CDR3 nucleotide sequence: TGTGCCAGCAGTTACTCAACACCAGCCGAAGCTTTCTTT. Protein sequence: CASSYSTPAEAFF.

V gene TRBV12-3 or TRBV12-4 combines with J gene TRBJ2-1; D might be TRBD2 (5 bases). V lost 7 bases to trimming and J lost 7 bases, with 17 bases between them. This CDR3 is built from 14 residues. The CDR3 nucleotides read TGTGCCAGCACTATTTGGGGTAGCGAAAATGAGCAGTTCTTC. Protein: CASTIWGSENEQFF.

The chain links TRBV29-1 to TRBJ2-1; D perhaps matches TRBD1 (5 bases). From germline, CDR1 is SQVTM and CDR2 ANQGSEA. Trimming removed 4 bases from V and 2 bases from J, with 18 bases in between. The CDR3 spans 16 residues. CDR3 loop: CSVVLTQGRAYNEQFF. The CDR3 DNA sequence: TGCAGCGTTGTCCTCACCCAGGGTCGGGCCTACAATGAGCAGTTCTTC.

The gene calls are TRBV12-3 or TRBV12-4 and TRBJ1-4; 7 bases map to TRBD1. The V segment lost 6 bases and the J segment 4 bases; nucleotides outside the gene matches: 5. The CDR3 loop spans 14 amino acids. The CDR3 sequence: CASSRQGLNEKLFF. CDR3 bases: TGTGCCAGCAGCAGACAGGGCCTTAATGAAAAACTGTTTTTT.